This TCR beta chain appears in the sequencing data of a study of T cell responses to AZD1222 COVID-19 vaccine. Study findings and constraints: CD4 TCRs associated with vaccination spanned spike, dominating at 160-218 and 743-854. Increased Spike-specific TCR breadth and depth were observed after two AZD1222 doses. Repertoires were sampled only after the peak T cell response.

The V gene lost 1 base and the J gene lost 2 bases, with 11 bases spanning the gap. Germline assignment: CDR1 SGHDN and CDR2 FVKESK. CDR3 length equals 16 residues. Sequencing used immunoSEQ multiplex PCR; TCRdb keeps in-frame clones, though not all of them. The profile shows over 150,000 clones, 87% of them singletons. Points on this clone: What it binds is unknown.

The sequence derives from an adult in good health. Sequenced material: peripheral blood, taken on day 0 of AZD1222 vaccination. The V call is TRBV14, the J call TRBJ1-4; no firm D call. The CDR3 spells CASSQGGRVTNEKLFF. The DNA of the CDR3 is TGTGCCAGCAGCCAAGGAGGGAGAGTGACTAATGAAAAACTGTTTTTT.